This T cell receptor beta chain was identified in a study of blood T cell repertoires in COVID-19. Study details: Both acute and convalescent COVID-19 samples were obtained from the United States, Italy and Spain.

V was pared by 4 bases and J by 5 bases, with 17 bases between. Germline V CDR1 and CDR2: SEHNR, FQNEAQ (reference sequence). The CDR3 is made up of 15 amino acids. Followed over time, Seattle patients had been enrolled while infection was active. Authors' data handling: Reference gene primer amplification yielded estimated nucleated cell counts. Libraries were prepared by immunoSEQ multiplex PCR; TCRdb keeps only in-frame clonotypes and omits some of them. That table is the source of V, J and clone size, and D and trimming were worked out from the DNA. The table has around 470,000 clones, roughly nine tenths seen once.

This TCR derives from a young man with COVID-19, enrolled during active disease. The rearrangement joins TRBV7-9 to TRBJ2-5, with a possible D match to TRBD1 (5 bases). Sequencing input: peripheral blood. The CDR3 sequence is CASSSQIGAGETQYF. CDR3 bases: TGTGCCAGCAGCTCCCAAATTGGGGCCGGGGAGACCCAGTACTTC.